The text below deals with one T cell receptor (beta chain). The antigen remains undetermined. The germline V and J ends were trimmed by 7 bases and 0 bases, with 22 bases remaining between them. CDR3 length: 18 amino acids. From germline, CDR1 is SEHNR and CDR2 FQNEAQ (reference sequence). The sample is drawn from a study of cytomegalovirus exposure and HLA in healthy donors. Study observations and caveats: The sole available immune exposure information was CMV serostatus. Published work reported that the classifier diagnosed cytomegalovirus status with high specificity and sensitivity. One variant, a missense change in DCLRE1C, was linked in a later analysis to TCR beta V- and J-gene trimming. What TCR beta sequences reportedly achieved was accurate prediction of HLA-A and HLA-B alleles in most subjects.

PCR was performed using 60 Vbeta and 13 Jbeta primers. Clones were sequenced by immunoSEQ multiplex PCR, and TCRdb holds only the in-frame ones, with some missing. The sample includes over 150,000 clones, around 80% of them seen just once. The sequence derives from a human donor in good health. Sequencing was carried out using PBMCs. V and J are TRBV7-9 and TRBJ1-5, with D possibly TRBD1 on 6 matching bases. In DNA form, the CDR3 reads TGTGCCAGCAACCCACCCGACAGGCTACTATATAGCAATCAGCCCCAGCATTTT. Translated: CASNPPDRLLYSNQPQHF.